Shown below are 32 T cell receptor beta chains from a single sample sequenced in a study of technical replicates of blood from several donors. Sequencing used immunoSEQ multiplex PCR; TCRdb keeps in-frame clones, though not all of them. Here the sample spans more than 70,000 clones, around 97% being singletons. Source material: T cells isolated from PBMCs. The receptors here all came from a human donor in good health.

The chain couples TRBV10-3 to TRBJ1-1; 7 bases map to TRBD1. The CDR3 length is 15 residues. Germline loops: CDR1 ENHRY, CDR2 SYGVKD. V lost 6 bases, J lost 7 bases, and 14 bases stayed unmatched. This CDR3 is CAIRDAQGYLFEAFF. In nucleotides, the CDR3 is TGTGCCATCAGAGACGCACAGGGGTATCTGTTTGAAGCTTTCTTT.

The chain recombines TRBV18 with TRBJ1-2; tentative D call: TRBD1 (6 bases). The CDR3 length is 13 residues. V was clipped by 5 bases and J by 2 bases, with 9 bases between them. Germline values: CDR1 KGHSH, CDR2 LQKENI. Here the CDR3 reads CASSADRNYGYTF. The CDR3 nucleotides are TGTGCCAGCTCAGCGGACAGAAACTATGGCTACACCTTC.

This chain connects TRBV5-1 to TRBJ2-7; TRBD2 agrees at 9 bases. The CDR3 length is 15 residues. The V and J ends lost 4 bases and 5 bases, in that order; junction bases with no gene match: 10. Germline V lookup: CDR1 SGHRS, CDR2 YFSETQ. CDR3 sequence reads: CASSTGASGNHEQYF. The CDR3, as DNA: TGCGCCAGCAGCACGGGGGCTAGCGGGAACCACGAGCAGTACTTC.

The rearrangement joins TRBV10-2 to TRBJ1-1; TRBD1 matches 8 bases. The CDR3 is made up of 15 amino acids. The J segment lost 1 base and the V segment lost 7 bases, leaving 8 bases of the junction unmatched. Germline V gene sequence: CDR1 WSHSY, CDR2 SAAADI. CDR3 nucleotides: TGCGCCAGCACTTCGGACAGGGAGTGGAACACTGAAGCTTTCTTT. This codes for CASTSDREWNTEAFF.

The chain joins TRBV5-5 to TRBJ1-1, with D hard to call. The CDR3 is made up of 14 amino acids. Looked up from germline, CDR1 is SGHKS and CDR2 is YYEKEE (reference sequence). Trimming removed 6 bases from V and 3 bases from J, with 15 bases in between. The CDR3 reads CASTRAGGYTEAFF. For the CDR3, the DNA is TGTGCCAGCACCCGGGCCGGAGGGTACACTGAAGCTTTCTTT.

The rearrangement joins TRBV7-6 to TRBJ2-7, with TRBD2 identical over 10 bases. J lost 5 bases, V lost 5 bases, and 3 bases had no gene match. This CDR3 has 13 amino acids. In germline, CDR1 is SGHVS, CDR2 FNYEAQ. CDR3 residues: CASSASGSNEQYF. The CDR3 DNA reads TGTGCCAGCAGCGCTAGCGGGAGTAACGAGCAGTACTTC.

The CDR3 spells CSAGGSSYNEQFF. The CDR3 DNA sequence: TGCAGCGCCGGCGGGAGCTCCTACAATGAGCAGTTCTTC. The chain has TRBV29-1 and TRBJ2-1, with 7 bases fitting TRBD2. V lost 7 bases and J lost 0; bases outside the gene matches: 3. The germline gives CDR1 SQVTM, CDR2 ANQGSEA. The CDR3 runs 13 residues.

The chain is built from TRBV29-1 and TRBJ2-1; 11 nucleotides match TRBD2. V dropped 7 bases and J dropped 5; count of bases not matched to a gene: 4. Germline-derived CDR1 and CDR2 are SQVTM and ANQGSEA. This CDR3 is built from 13 residues. The CDR3 spells CSAGTSGNNEQFF. Written as DNA, the CDR3 is TGCAGCGCAGGGACTAGCGGTAACAATGAGCAGTTCTTC.

CDR3 sequence (DNA): TGTGCCAGTAGTACGGCAGGAGGGGAGTACTATGGCTACACCTTC. It codes for CASSTAGGEYYGYTF. The chain joins TRBV19 to TRBJ1-2; weak D call: TRBD1 (5 bases). Germline V gene data show CDR1 as LNHDA and CDR2 as SQIVND (reference sequence). CDR3 size: 15 residues. V was clipped by 4 bases and J by 3 bases, with 15 bases between them. Full variable domain (remainder filled in from reference TRBV19 and TRBJ1-2): DGGITQSPKYLFRKEGQNVTLSCEQNLNHDAMYWYRQDPGQGLRLIYYSQIVNDFQKGDIAEGYSVSREKKESFPLTVTSAQKNPTAFYLCASSTAGGEYYGYTFGSGTRLTVV.

This CDR3 reads CAILNRGAAFF. CDR3 in DNA: TGTGCCATACTGAACAGGGGGGCGGCTTTCTTT. This chain links TRBV28 with TRBJ1-1, with TRBD1 matching 8 bases. Germline V gene sequence: CDR1 MDHEN, CDR2 SYDVKM. The V segment lost 10 bases and the J segment 11 bases; nucleotides outside the gene matches: 9. The CDR3 is 11 residues long.

The V call is TRBV2, the J call TRBJ1-1; 11 positions match TRBD1. This CDR3 contains 14 residues. Germline V CDR1 and CDR2: SNHLY, FYNNEI. Trimming removed 5 bases from V and 6 bases from J; junction bases left unmatched: 5. The CDR3 bases are TGTGCCAGCAGTTTCGGACAGGGGGCTTCTGAAGCTTTCTTT. This encodes CASSFGQGASEAFF.

This chain links TRBV4-1 with TRBJ1-1, with D perhaps TRBD1 (5 bases). The CDR3 loop spans 13 amino acids. The V end was cut by 1 base, the J end by 8 bases, with 11 bases between. The germline V gene has CDR1 MGHRA and CDR2 YSYEKL. The CDR3 DNA is TGCGCCAGCAGCCAAGTCGCAGGGTGGGAAGCTTTCTTT. Its protein product is CASSQVAGWEAFF.

This clone showed up just once. The chain carries TRBV2 and TRBJ2-3; 9 bases match TRBD2. The trim removed 1 base at V and 0 bases at J, leaving 8 bases unmatched. The CDR3 has 18 amino acids. Germline loops: CDR1 SNHLY, CDR2 FYNNEI. For the CDR3, the DNA is TGTGCCAGCAGTGAAGTGGAGTTGGCGGGAGGGAGCACAGATACGCAGTATTTT. Protein product: CASSEVELAGGSTDTQYF. Variable domain in full (rest from reference TRBV2 and TRBJ2-3): EPEVTQTPSHQVTQMGQEVILRCVPISNHLYFYWYRQILGQKVEFLVSFYNNEISEKSEIFDDQFSVERPDGSNFTLKIRSTKLEDSAMYFCASSEVELAGGSTDTQYFGPGTRLTVL.

The genes are TRBV5-4 and TRBJ2-1; 13 bases line up with TRBD2. V trimming: 4 bases; J trimming: 7 bases; junction bases outside the gene matches: 5. In germline, CDR1 is SGHNT, CDR2 YYREEE (reference sequence). The CDR3 has 15 amino acids. The CDR3 DNA sequence: TGTGCCAGCAGCCCACGGACTAGCGGGGGTAATGAGCAGTTCTTC. Protein sequence: CASSPRTSGGNEQFF.

This chain joins TRBV28 and TRBJ2-2; 7 bases map to TRBD2. Germline CDR1 reads MDHEN; CDR2 reads SYDVKM. J was trimmed by 8 bases and V by 1 base; bases with no gene match: 10. The CDR3 totals 16 residues. The CDR3 loop is CASSLFGGLGGGELFF. The CDR3 region has the DNA TGTGCCAGCAGTTTATTCGGTGGACTAGGCGGGGGGGAGCTGTTTTTT.

The rearrangement links TRBV27 to TRBJ2-7; 13 bases align to TRBD2. Germline V gene sequence: CDR1 MNHEY, CDR2 SMNVEV (reference sequence). J lost 7 bases, V lost 8 bases, and 8 bases had no gene match. The CDR3 contains 14 residues. In DNA form, the CDR3 reads TGTGCCAGCGGCGGACTAGCGGGAGTCGGGGAGCAGTACTTC. This sequence encodes CASGGLAGVGEQYF.

The V and J genes are TRBV11-3 and TRBJ1-3; TRBD1 agrees at 7 bases. CDR1 is SGHNT and CDR2 is YENEEA in the germline V gene. The CDR3 loop spans 17 amino acids. J lost 5 bases, V lost 1 base, and 11 bases had no gene match. The CDR3 DNA is TGTGCCAGCAGCTTAGTGCGGGGACAGACCTTAAGAAACACCATATATTTT. It is translated as CASSLVRGQTLRNTIYF.

The chain couples TRBV29-1 to TRBJ2-2; TRBD1 aligns across 9 bases. This CDR3 contains 14 residues. After removal of 5 bases from V and 4 bases from J, the junction contained 5 bases not matched to a gene. In germline, CDR1 is SQVTM, CDR2 ANQGSEA. CDR3 region: CSVRTGGLTGELFF. The CDR3 DNA reads as TGCAGCGTTCGTACAGGGGGCCTCACCGGGGAGCTGTTTTTT.

The chain uses TRBV4-2 and TRBJ2-3; D might be TRBD1 (6 bases). The ends were cut back, 3 bases at V and 5 bases at J, with 15 bases in the middle. This CDR3 contains 15 residues. Germline V CDR1 and CDR2: LGHNA, YNFKEQ. For the CDR3, the DNA is TGTGCCAGCAGCCACACACAGGGACATTTAGATACGCAGTATTTT. Encoded protein: CASSHTQGHLDTQYF.

The chain is built from TRBV10-3 and TRBJ1-2; D may be TRBD1 (5 bases). The CDR3 consists of 14 residues. The germline V gene encodes CDR1 ENHRY and CDR2 SYGVKD. V was clipped by 6 bases and J by 4 bases, with 15 bases between them. Written as DNA, the CDR3 is TGTGCCATCAGAGAAGACAGTTCCTCCTATGGCTACACCTTC. Its protein product is CAIREDSSSYGYTF.

The chain couples TRBV5-1 to TRBJ2-7; 8 bases fit TRBD1. Germline V gene sequence: CDR1 SGHRS, CDR2 YFSETQ. Trimming at V came to 4 bases and at J to 4 bases, leaving 13 bases not matched to a gene. This CDR3 has 16 amino acids. This chain's CDR3 is CASSTGQGLAIYEQYF. For the CDR3, the DNA is TGCGCCAGCAGCACAGGACAGGGACTGGCTATTTACGAGCAGTACTTC.

The chain employs TRBV2 and TRBJ2-2; 9 bases agree with TRBD2. The germline V gene encodes CDR1 SNHLY and CDR2 FYNNEI. J gave up 9 bases and V 3 bases, and 8 bases lay outside the gene matches. CDR3 length: 15 residues. The CDR3 here is CASSDRAGGRRELFF. The DNA of the CDR3 is TGTGCCAGCAGTGATCGAGCGGGAGGACGGCGGGAGCTGTTTTTT.

This sequence joins TRBV19 and TRBJ1-3, with D hard to call. Germline CDR1 LNHDA, CDR2 SQIVND (reference sequence). The CDR3 has 14 residues. V was clipped by 3 bases and J by 3 bases, with 9 bases between them. The CDR3: CASSMWGVGNTIYF. The CDR3, as DNA: TGTGCCAGTAGTATGTGGGGAGTTGGAAACACCATATATTTT.

This clone was detected only a few times. The CDR3 DNA is TGTGCCAGCAGAAGAACAACTGAAGCTTTCTTT. It specifies CASRRTTEAFF. V gene TRBV2 combines with J gene TRBJ1-1, with D hard to call. Germline V lookup: CDR1 SNHLY, CDR2 FYNNEI. Trimming removed 6 bases at V and 5 bases at J, with 7 bases between. The CDR3 is 11 residues long.

This chain joins TRBV11-2 and TRBJ1-2; a weak D match, TRBD1 (5 bases). The CDR3 is 13 residues long. V shed 4 bases and J shed 4 bases, with 10 bases lying between them. Germline values: CDR1 SGHAT, CDR2 FQNNGV. The CDR3 here is CASSSQGRYGYTF. CDR3 DNA: TGTGCCAGCAGCTCGCAGGGTCGCTATGGCTACACCTTC.

This chain uses TRBV25-1 with TRBJ2-3; 11 bases align to TRBD2. With 5 bases clipped from V and 2 bases from J, the junction kept 6 bases outside the gene matches. CDR1 is MGHDK and CDR2 is SYGVNS in the germline V gene. This CDR3 is built from 16 residues. CDR3 loop: CASSKGLAENTDTQYF. The DNA of the CDR3 is TGTGCCAGCAGTAAGGGACTAGCGGAGAACACAGATACGCAGTATTTT. Full variable domain (remainder filled in from reference TRBV25-1 and TRBJ2-3): EADIYQTPRYLVIGTGKKITLECSQTMGHDKMYWYQQDPGMELHLIHYSYGVNSTEKGDLSSESTVSRIRTEHFPLTLESARPSHTSQYLCASSKGLAENTDTQYFGPGTRLTVL.

This chain connects TRBV4-1 to TRBJ1-2, with D unresolved. Trimming took 0 bases from V and 7 from J, leaving 12 bases between them. Germline CDR1 MGHRA, CDR2 YSYEKL. The CDR3 is 14 residues long. CDR3 nucleotides: TGCGCCAGCAGCCAAGAAGCAGGCCCCTTTGGCTACACCTTC. This encodes CASSQEAGPFGYTF.

This rearrangement joins TRBV5-1 to TRBJ1-1, with D possibly being TRBD1 (6 bases). The V end lost 4 bases, the J end lost 1 base, and 14 bases lay between the germline ends. Germline V gives CDR1 SGHRS, CDR2 YFSETQ. The CDR3 is 15 residues long. The CDR3: CASSASRGPNTEAFF. Written as DNA, the CDR3 is TGCGCCAGCAGCGCCTCCAGGGGCCCGAACACTGAAGCTTTCTTT.

This sequence joins TRBV25-1 and TRBJ2-1; D perhaps matches TRBD2 (6 bases). Germline-derived CDR1 and CDR2 are MGHDK and SYGVNS. V was cut by 2 bases and J by 15 bases, with 17 bases left in between. This CDR3 is built from 13 residues. The CDR3 nucleotides read TGTGCCAGCAGTGAAAGAGCTAGCGAGGTGGGGTTCTTC. It translates to CASSERASEVGFF.

This chain joins TRBV5-4 and TRBJ2-7, with 7 positions matching TRBD2. This CDR3 region has 14 residues. V was pared by 0 bases and J by 3 bases, with 3 bases of the junction left unmatched. Germline CDR1 SGHNT, CDR2 YYREEE (reference sequence). The CDR3 sequence is CASSLGGSNYEQYF. DNA of the CDR3: TGTGCCAGCAGCTTGGGCGGGAGTAACTACGAGCAGTACTTC.

The CDR3 DNA reads as TGCGCCAGCAGCCAACTCAGTCTCGAATTCGACAAGAGTGACGGTGAAGCTTTCTTT. This codes for CASSQLSLEFDKSDGEAFF. This chain connects TRBV5-1 to TRBJ1-1; D not certain. The V and J ends lost 4 bases and 7 bases respectively, with 32 bases between them. Germline lookup yields CDR1 SGHRS and CDR2 YFSETQ. The CDR3 loop spans 19 amino acids.

The V and J genes are TRBV11-3 and TRBJ2-1; 9 bases fit TRBD2. Germline V CDR1 and CDR2: SGHNT, YENEEA. The trim removed 2 bases at V and 2 bases at J, leaving 4 bases unmatched. The CDR3 covers 16 residues. CDR3 sequence reads: CASSLLGGRAYNEQFF. Here the CDR3 DNA reads TGTGCCAGCAGCTTATTAGGCGGGAGGGCCTACAATGAGCAGTTCTTC. Filled out from reference TRBV11-3 and TRBJ2-1, the complete variable domain reads EAGVVQSPRYKIIEKKQPVAFWCNPISGHNTLYWYLQNLGQGPELLIRYENEEAVDDSQLPKDRFSAERLKGVDSTLKIQPAELGDSAVYLCASSLLGGRAYNEQFFGPGTRLTVL.